Each of the 7 T cell receptor beta chains below was sequenced from the same sample in a study of untreated major depressive disorder. Their antigens are not known. Study outcomes and limitations: Depressed patients' CD4+ T cells carried increased TRBV05-01 (Vbeta 5.1) usage versus control CD4+ T cells.

The table came from immunoSEQ multiplex PCR; TCRdb's copy has only in-frame clones and leaves some out. The sample consists of approximately 13,000 clones, 85% to 95% of them appearing once. The sequenced material came from CD4+ T cells from PBMCs. Receptors were obtained from a man aged 25-45 years with major depressive disorder.

The chain is built from TRBV7-9 and TRBJ1-1, with D uncertain. The CDR3 loop spans 13 amino acids. Trimming left V 4 bases short and J 1 base short, with 7 bases between. In germline, CDR1 is SEHNR, CDR2 FQNEAQ (reference sequence). In nucleotides, the CDR3 is TGTGCCAGCAGCTATCCAGCGAACACTGAAGCTTTCTTT. Protein: CASSYPANTEAFF.

The chain has TRBV5-1 and TRBJ2-5; D is ambiguous. V was clipped by 1 base and J by 0 bases, with 16 bases between them. This CDR3 is 17 amino acids long. Germline CDR1 reads SGHRS; CDR2 reads YFSETQ. In nucleotides, the CDR3 is TGCGCCAGCAGCTTGCTTAGTGCCACCTTGAACCAAGAGACCCAGTACTTC. It translates to CASSLLSATLNQETQYF.

This sequence joins TRBV5-1 and TRBJ2-7, with TRBD1 matching over 8 bases. Germline V gives CDR1 SGHRS, CDR2 YFSETQ. V trimming: 4 bases; J trimming: 6 bases; junction bases outside the gene matches: 9. The CDR3 length is 14 residues. The CDR3 sequence is CASSDTGGVGEQYF. For the CDR3, the DNA is TGCGCCAGCAGCGATACAGGGGGAGTCGGCGAGCAGTACTTC.

The chain carries TRBV5-1 and TRBJ2-7, with TRBD2 identical over 10 bases. After removal of 5 bases from V and 3 bases from J, the junction contained 8 bases not matched to a gene. This CDR3 is built from 15 residues. Germline assignment: CDR1 SGHRS and CDR2 YFSETQ. The CDR3: CASRPASGGLYEQYF. DNA for the CDR3: TGCGCCAGCAGACCGGCTAGCGGGGGCCTCTACGAGCAGTACTTC. Supplemented by reference TRBV5-1 and TRBJ2-7, the full variable domain reads KAGVTQTPRYLIKTRGQQVTLSCSPISGHRSVSWYQQTPGQGLQFLFEYFSETQRNKGNFPGRFSGRQFSNSRSEMNVSTLELGDSALYLCASRPASGGLYEQYFGPGTRLTVT.

CDR3 in DNA: TGTGCCAGCAGTTACCCAGGGGCCGGAGAGACCCAGTACTTC. It yields the protein CASSYPGAGETQYF. This rearrangement joins TRBV6-5 to TRBJ2-5, with a possible D match to TRBD1 (6 bases). CDR1 and CDR2 (germline): MNHEY, SVGAGI. The length of the CDR3 is 14 residues. V lost 2 bases and J lost 4, with 11 bases in between.

This chain links TRBV19 with TRBJ2-7; the match to TRBD1 covers 11 bases. Germline V gives CDR1 LNHDA, CDR2 SQIVND (reference sequence). V dropped 5 bases and J dropped 2; count of bases not matched to a gene: 5. This CDR3 is 15 amino acids long. Written as DNA, the CDR3 is TGTGCCAGTAGTCAAGGGACAGGGGGAACCTACGAGCAGTACTTC. It specifies CASSQGTGGTYEQYF.

This chain uses TRBV5-6 with TRBJ2-1; unclear D gene. V lost 0 bases and J lost 4, with 5 bases in between. The CDR3 contains 13 residues. Germline loops: CDR1 SGHDT, CDR2 YYEEEE. CDR3 in DNA: TGTGCCAGCAGCTTGGGTACTTACAATGAGCAGTTCTTC. Residues: CASSLGTYNEQFF.